This TCR beta chain was obtained from a study of tumor-infiltrating lymphocytes in oesophageal squamous cell carcinoma. This clonotype was seen repeatedly, ten times or more. TCRdb independently ran MiXCR on the PCR reads; one entry per CDR3 protein. The profile covers approximately 20,000 distinct CDR3 sequences, with 40% to 50% appearing a single time and less than 50% taken by the ten largest. CDR1 is MNHNY, CDR2 SVGAGI, per germline (reference sequence). CDR3 length: 14 amino acids. The V end was cut by 0 bases, the J end by 3 bases, with 9 bases between. The sequenced sample was esophageal tumor tissue. This chain links TRBV6-6 with TRBJ2-7; D is possibly TRBD2 (5 bases). The TCR originated in a male donor with esophageal squamous cell carcinoma. CDR3: CASSYSPGFYEQYF. The DNA of the CDR3 is TGTGCCAGCAGTTACTCCCCGGGGTTCTACGAGCAGTACTTC.